The clone carrying this TCR beta chain was seen just once. These data belong to a study of blood T cell repertoires in COVID-19. Per germline, CDR1 MNHEY and CDR2 SMNVEV (reference sequence). The V and J ends lost 0 bases and 2 bases respectively, with 5 bases between them. The CDR3 has 14 residues. Libraries were prepared by immunoSEQ multiplex PCR; TCRdb keeps only in-frame clonotypes and omits some of them. The sample records about 260,000 clones, about 82% being singletons. The chain employs TRBV27 and TRBJ1-5; no clear D gene. This sequence originates from a woman in her forties or fifties who had recovered from COVID-19. The sequenced sample consisted of PBMCs or T cells enriched from blood (not recorded which). Here the CDR3 DNA reads TGTGCCAGCAGTTTATCCGGGGGCAATCAGCCCCAGCATTTT. Protein: CASSLSGGNQPQHF.